The clone carrying this T cell receptor (beta chain) was found a few times. Its antigen is not identified. The source of the sample is a study of T cells in Graves' hyperthyroidism and ophthalmopathy. Study-wide results and limits: Ophthalmopathy cases were set apart from stable hyperthyroidism by a 13 V-J model.

The source material, RNA transcripts, was used to amplify TCR beta CDR3 regions. HTBI primers were used for first-round RT-PCR of the TCR CDR3. TCRdb reanalysed the multiplex PCR reads using MiXCR and keeps one entry per CDR3 protein. The top ten clones hold around 3.9% of a sample with approximately 640,000 distinct CDR3 sequences, under 20% of them seen once. In patients aged 18 to 65, hyperthyroidism was newly diagnosed, with duration under 2 months. Any patient presenting with uncontrolled infection, other autoimmune disease, pregnancy or lactation was left out. The diagnoses drew upon clinical symptoms, serum thyroxine and TRAb, thyroid ultrasound and orbital computed tomography. The CDR3 has 15 residues. Germline V gene lookup returns CDR1 SGHTA and CDR2 FQGTGA. Trimming cost V 5 bases and J 5 bases, with 18 bases left between them.

The sequencing sample was made of blood. The chain joins TRBV7-3 to TRBJ2-5; D is tentatively TRBD1 or TRBD2 (5 bases each). This clonotype was sampled from a woman in her 30s with Graves' hyperthyroidism. The CDR3 region is CASSQPTRWGETQYF. The CDR3 bases are TGTGCCAGCAGCCAACCCACCCGGTGGGGGGAGACCCAGTACTTC.